This T cell receptor beta chain is from a study of post-analysis software for immune sequencing data. Findings of the study overall: Same-batch preparations were strongly co-clustered by F measure. The five TRBV segments detected at higher frequency in patients than in controls included TRBV5-6, TRBV5-1 and TRBV20-1.

From germline, CDR1 is SQVTM and CDR2 ANQGSEA. The CDR3 spans 12 residues. Trimming took off 8 bases at V and 0 bases at J, with 9 bases between the two ends. With respect to this clonotype: Its antigen is undetermined.

TCR beta libraries were prepared from cDNA with unique molecular identifiers. TCRdb fed the PCR reads into MiXCR, producing one record per CDR3 protein. The sample comprises approximately 660,000 distinct CDR3 sequences, 59% of which are singletons, and approximately 10% rests with the top ten. J is TRBJ2-3 and V is TRBV29-1; the D call may be TRBD1 or TRBD2 (5 bases each). This receptor was obtained from a girl aged 2-15 years with multiple sclerosis. Input material: blood. The CDR3 DNA sequence: TGCAGCTCAAGGGACAGCACAGATACGCAGTATTTT. Its translation is CSSRDSTDTQYF.